Presented here are 15 T cell receptor beta chains from one specimen sequenced in a study of blood T cell repertoires in COVID-19 (dated by TCRdb to 2019 to 2021). Libraries were prepared through the immunoSEQ multiplex PCR assay. TCRdb obtained this table from immuneACCESS and retained in-frame rearrangements with V and J assigned. These tables miss some clones; where compared with another copy, unresolved V genes account for less than half of the shortfall, and the remainder is unexplained. The table for this sample lists fewer than 200,000 clones; approximately 85% of them were counted only once. The ten largest clones represent about 9.4% of the sample. The sequenced sample consisted of peripheral blood. All receptors come from a woman aged 80 or over with acute or convalescent COVID-19.

CDR3 in DNA: TGTGCCAGCAGCTTGGTAGGGGGGGATGGCTACACCTTC. Encoded protein: CASSLVGGDGYTF. This sequence joins TRBV5-4 and TRBJ1-2; possible D gene TRBD1, 6 bases. This CDR3 has 13 amino acids. Germline V lookup: CDR1 SGHNT, CDR2 YYREEE (reference sequence). The V and J ends lost 0 bases and 6 bases respectively, with 9 bases between them.

This clone occurred once. The rearrangement uses TRBV23-1 and TRBJ2-3; 14 bases are a match to TRBD2. TRBV23-1 belongs to the ORF category, with a function that is uncertain. The CDR3 consists of 19 residues. Trimming removed 6 bases from V and 2 bases from J; junction bases left unmatched: 13. The CDR3 reads CASSPRTSGGPVFTDTQYF. Here the CDR3 DNA reads TGCGCCAGCAGCCCTAGGACTAGCGGGGGGCCGGTTTTCACAGATACGCAGTATTTT.

CDR3: CASSYTGFGYGYTF. CDR3 coding DNA: TGTGCCAGCAGTTACACCGGGTTTGGCTATGGCTACACCTTC. The chain uses TRBV6-5 and TRBJ1-2; unclear D gene. Germline V gene data show CDR1 as MNHEY and CDR2 as SVGAGI. The germline V and J ends were trimmed by 2 bases and 4 bases, with 11 bases remaining between them. CDR3 length: 14 residues.

J is TRBJ1-1 and V is TRBV2, with a possible D match to TRBD1 (5 bases). The V end lost 11 bases, the J end lost 4 bases, and 17 bases lay between the germline ends. Germline assignment: CDR1 SNHLY and CDR2 FYNNEI. The CDR3 runs to 13 residues. Written as DNA, the CDR3 is TGTGCCTCCCGACCGGGCAGGGCCACTGAAGCTTTCTTT. Translated, it gives CASRPGRATEAFF.

This clone was seen once. The chain links TRBV4-1 to TRBJ1-6; 9 bases match TRBD1. V was clipped by 3 bases and J by 10 bases; unmatched bases: 10. This CDR3 has 16 amino acids. Germline-derived CDR1 and CDR2 are MGHRA and YSYEKL. The CDR3 region has the DNA TGCGCCAGCAGCCAGGCCCCGGGACAGGGAGCGTCACCCCTCCACTTT. The encoded protein is CASSQAPGQGASPLHF.

The V and J genes are TRBV6-5 and TRBJ1-2; unclear D gene. The germline V and J ends were trimmed by 0 bases and 2 bases, with 7 bases remaining between them. Germline loops: CDR1 MNHEY, CDR2 SVGAGI. There are 14 residues in the CDR3. The chain's CDR3 is CASSYSVRNYGYTF. Here the CDR3 DNA reads TGTGCCAGCAGTTACTCTGTCAGGAACTATGGCTACACCTTC.

The V gene is TRBV5-1, the J gene TRBJ2-2; TRBD2 agrees at 10 bases. The germline V gene encodes CDR1 SGHRS and CDR2 YFSETQ. J was trimmed by 1 base and V by 6 bases; bases with no gene match: 9. The CDR3 has 17 amino acids. CDR3 in amino acids: CASTLRLAGVNTGELFF. The CDR3 DNA sequence: TGCGCCAGCACCCTGAGGCTAGCGGGAGTGAACACCGGGGAGCTGTTTTTT.

This sequence joins TRBV5-1 and TRBJ2-3, with 7 bases fitting TRBD2. Germline CDR1 SGHRS, CDR2 YFSETQ. The J segment lost 3 bases and the V segment lost 0 bases, leaving 4 bases of the junction unmatched. The CDR3 loop spans 15 amino acids. The chain's CDR3 is CASSLATGLTDTQYF. The DNA of the CDR3 is TGCGCCAGCAGCTTGGCCACGGGACTAACAGATACGCAGTATTTT.

The chain joins TRBV2 to TRBJ2-1; D ambiguous. The CDR3 is made up of 15 amino acids. Per germline, CDR1 SNHLY and CDR2 FYNNEI. Trimming cost V 4 bases and J 7 bases, with 17 bases left between them. The CDR3 nucleotides read TGTGCCAGCAGTGGTCAGTGGCGGAGAGTTAATGAGCAGTTCTTC. Translated: CASSGQWRRVNEQFF.

This clone was counted once. This sequence joins TRBV11-2 and TRBJ2-7; D is unresolved. The CDR3 contains 14 residues. Trimming shortened V by 0 bases and J by 3 bases, and 9 bases separated the two germline ends. CDR1 SGHAT and CDR2 FQNNGV come from the germline V gene. The DNA for the CDR3 is TGTGCCAGCAGCTTAGATTCGCCAGGCTACGAGCAGTACTTC. It codes for CASSLDSPGYEQYF.

This chain links TRBV25-1 with TRBJ2-2; D possibly corresponds to TRBD2 (6 bases). Trimming removed 6 bases from V and 0 bases from J, with 14 bases in between. The CDR3 has 16 residues. The germline CDR1 and CDR2 sequences are MGHDK and SYGVNS. The CDR3 spells CASSPGLTSNTGELFF. The CDR3 DNA is TGTGCCAGCAGCCCGGGACTGACTTCGAACACCGGGGAGCTGTTTTTT.

This chain links TRBV9 with TRBJ1-3; a possible D gene is TRBD1 (6 bases). With 0 bases removed from V and 0 bases from J, the gap between germline ends came to 19 bases. Germline CDR1 is SGDLS and CDR2 is YYNGEE. The CDR3 is made up of 19 amino acids. The CDR3 DNA sequence: TGTGCCAGCAGCGTAGCAGGACAGATTTGGGGAAACTCTGGAAACACCATATATTTT. The encoded protein is CASSVAGQIWGNSGNTIYF.

The chain couples TRBV6-5 to TRBJ1-3; D gene ambiguous. The CDR3 contains 15 residues. V was clipped by 5 bases and J by 2 bases, with 13 bases between them. Germline V gene sequence: CDR1 MNHEY, CDR2 SVGAGI. The DNA for the CDR3 is TGTGCCAGCAGTCGGGGTGGGAGGGCTGGAAACACCATATATTTT. This sequence encodes CASSRGGRAGNTIYF.

This chain uses TRBV14 with TRBJ2-2; 8 bases align to TRBD2. The CDR3 covers 16 residues. The germline V gene encodes CDR1 SGHDN and CDR2 FVKESK. Unmatched junction bases numbered 8, after V lost 4 bases and J lost 4 bases. The DNA of the CDR3 is TGTGCCAGCAGCCCCGGGGGGCTAGCGGGCACCGGGGAGCTGTTTTTT. It encodes CASSPGGLAGTGELFF.

This chain links TRBV2 with TRBJ2-3; TRBD2 matches at 9 bases. Germline CDR1 is SNHLY and CDR2 is FYNNEI. This CDR3 is 15 amino acids long. Trimming took 5 bases from V and 0 from J; bases not matched to a gene: 3. CDR3 loop: CASSRLAGSTDTQYF. The CDR3 bases are TGTGCCAGCAGTCGGCTAGCGGGGAGCACAGATACGCAGTATTTT.